These 29 T cell receptor beta chains came from one sample sequenced in a study of early T cells in non-severe SARS-CoV-2 infection. TCRdb re-called the 5' RACE reads with MiXCR, one entry per CDR3 protein. The sample includes 87,000 or so distinct CDR3 sequences, 9% to 15% of them seen just once. The sequenced sample consisted of whole blood. These receptors were taken from an adult who was a healthcare worker with PCR-confirmed SARS-CoV-2 infection or an uninfected control (not recorded which).

V is TRBV5-1 and J is TRBJ2-3; D is unclear. CDR1 is SGHRS and CDR2 is YFSETQ in the germline V gene. The V end was cut by 3 bases, the J end by 3 bases, with 8 bases between. This CDR3 has 13 residues. For the CDR3, the DNA is TGCGCCAGCAGCTCCGCTTCGACAGATACGCAGTATTTT. Translated: CASSSASTDTQYF.

This clonotype turned up a few times. The chain couples TRBV12-3 or TRBV12-4 to TRBJ2-2, with D possibly matching TRBD2 (5 bases). Trimming stripped 5 bases from V and 2 bases from J, with 9 bases between. The CDR3 has 14 residues. CDR3 sequence reads: CASSKRTNTGELFF. For the CDR3, the DNA is TGTGCCAGCAGTAAAAGGACTAACACCGGGGAGCTGTTTTTT.

Many counts were recorded for this clonotype. The chain couples TRBV29-1 to TRBJ1-1; maybe TRBD1 (5 bases). V was clipped by 7 bases and J by 11 bases, with 17 bases between them. The CDR3 covers 11 residues. CDR1 is SQVTM and CDR2 is ANQGSEA in the germline V gene. The chain's CDR3 is CSAKRDPGAFF. As DNA, the CDR3 is TGCAGCGCCAAAAGGGACCCTGGGGCTTTCTTT.

The rearrangement links TRBV12-5 to TRBJ2-5, with D tentatively TRBD1 or TRBD2 (5 bases each). V lost 5 bases to trimming and J lost 4 bases, with 8 bases between them. Germline V lookup: CDR1 LGHNT, CDR2 FRNRAP. The CDR3 is 12 residues long. The CDR3 nucleotides are TGTGCTAGTGGTGGGGGAAGAGAGACCCAGTACTTC. Its protein is CASGGGRETQYF. The full variable domain, with the rest looked up from reference TRBV12-5 and TRBJ2-5, is DARVTQTPRHKVTEMGQEVTMRCQPILGHNTVFWYRQTMMQGLELLAYFRNRAPLDDSGMPKDRFSAEMPDATLATLKIQPSEPRDSAVYFCASGGGRETQYFGPGTRLLVL.

This clonotype showed up many times. The chain employs TRBV29-1 and TRBJ2-7; a weak D match, TRBD2 (5 bases). The CDR3 covers 11 residues. V lost 2 bases and J 6 bases, leaving 8 bases between the germline ends. Per the germline V gene, CDR1 is SQVTM and CDR2 is ANQGSEA. In nucleotides, the CDR3 is TGCAGCGTTGAACAACGGGGCGAGCAGTACTTC. It translates to CSVEQRGEQYF.

In this sample, this clonotype turned up a few times. The genes are TRBV7-2 and TRBJ1-1, with a tentative D call TRBD1 (6 bases). The CDR3 has 15 residues. V lost 4 bases and J lost 0, with 12 bases in between. The germline V gene encodes CDR1 SGHTA and CDR2 FQGNSA. The CDR3 nucleotides read TGTGCCAGCAGCTCTCAGACAGGATTGAACACTGAAGCTTTCTTT. Its protein is CASSSQTGLNTEAFF.

Here the CDR3 reads CASSYGPIEQFF. CDR3 nucleotides: TGTGCCAGCAGCTACGGGCCAATTGAGCAGTTCTTC. The chain combines TRBV6-2 or TRBV6-3 with TRBJ2-1; D is unclear. Trimming removed 6 bases at V and 9 bases at J, with 12 bases between. From germline, CDR1 is MNHEY and CDR2 SVGEGT. This CDR3 spans 12 amino acids.

This clonotype occurred many times. The V and J genes are TRBV6-2 or TRBV6-3 and TRBJ1-1; D is perhaps TRBD1 (5 bases). V was pared by 4 bases and J by 1 base, with 16 bases between. CDR1 is MNHEY and CDR2 is SVGEGT in the germline V gene. The CDR3 sequence is 16 residues long. The CDR3 sequence is CASSSWGYRTNTEAFF. DNA for the CDR3: TGTGCCAGCAGTTCATGGGGGTACAGAACGAACACTGAAGCTTTCTTT.

The chain couples TRBV18 to TRBJ2-2; D is undetermined. The CDR3 is made up of 16 amino acids. Germline V lookup: CDR1 KGHSH, CDR2 LQKENI. V lost 4 bases and J lost 1, with 13 bases in between. The CDR3 DNA is TGTGCCAGCTCACGTGAATCTGGTAGGAACACCGGGGAGCTGTTTTTT. It yields the protein CASSRESGRNTGELFF.

There are many counts of this clonotype. The chain joins TRBV6-2 or TRBV6-3 to TRBJ2-5; no clear D. Between the trimmed V and J ends, which lost 7 bases and 7 bases, there was a span of 13 bases. This CDR3 region has 12 residues. CDR1 is MNHEY, CDR2 SVGEGT, per germline. The CDR3 region has the DNA TGTGCCAGCACCCTAAGGTCCGGGACCCAGTACTTC. Amino acids: CASTLRSGTQYF.

This clonotype was seen repeatedly, ten times or more. The rearrangement uses TRBV10-3 and TRBJ2-1; the match to TRBD2 covers 14 bases. The CDR3 extends over 13 amino acids. Germline-derived CDR1 and CDR2 are ENHRY and SYGVKD. The trim removed 8 bases at V and 7 bases at J, leaving 1 base unmatched. The CDR3 loop reads CAIGLAGGNEQFF. The CDR3 coding sequence is TGTGCCATCGGACTAGCGGGAGGAAATGAGCAGTTCTTC.

This clonotype appeared many times. Here the CDR3 DNA reads TGCAGTGCTCACCTCGGAGGGGTGTACGAGCAGTACTTC. This translates into CSAHLGGVYEQYF. The rearrangement links TRBV20-1 to TRBJ2-7, with D possibly TRBD2 on 6 matching bases. CDR1 and CDR2 from the germline V gene are DFQATT and SNEGSKA (reference sequence). V lost 5 bases and J lost 4, with 15 bases in between. The CDR3 runs 13 residues.

This clonotype appeared a few times. The gene calls are TRBV3-1 and TRBJ1-5; possibly TRBD1 for D (6 bases). V lost 3 bases to trimming and J lost 5 bases, with 11 bases between them. The germline V gene has CDR1 LGHDT and CDR2 YNNKEL (reference sequence). CDR3 length: 14 residues. The DNA for the CDR3 is TGTGCCAGCAGCCAGGGGGGGCGAGATCAGCCCCAGCATTTT. Its translation: CASSQGGRDQPQHF. The full variable domain, completed using reference TRBV3-1 and TRBJ1-5, is DTAVSQTPKYLVTQMGNDKSIKCEQNLGHDTMYWYKQDSKKFLKIMFSYNNKELIINETVPNRFSPKSPDKAHLNLHINSLELGDSAVYFCASSQGGRDQPQHFGDGTRLSIL.

The V and J genes are TRBV10-3 and TRBJ2-2, with D maybe TRBD1 (6 bases). V lost 6 bases, J lost 1 base, and 12 bases lay in between. Looked up from germline, CDR1 is ENHRY and CDR2 is SYGVKD. This CDR3 spans 15 amino acids. In nucleotides, the CDR3 is TGTGCCATCAGCGGACAGAACTTGAACACCGGGGAGCTGTTTTTT. The encoded protein is CAISGQNLNTGELFF.

Only a few counts were recorded for this clonotype. V gene TRBV3-1 combines with J gene TRBJ2-5, with D perhaps assigned TRBD1 or TRBD2 (5 bases each). The CDR3 totals 16 residues. V lost 5 bases, J lost 3 bases, and 19 bases lay in between. CDR1 is LGHDT and CDR2 is YNNKEL in the germline V gene (reference sequence). CDR3 coding DNA: TGTGCCAGCAGCGTTACACTAGGGACGGCTGAAGAGACCCAGTACTTC. Residues: CASSVTLGTAEETQYF.

This clonotype was counted only a few times. The V and J genes are TRBV30 and TRBJ1-5; possible D gene TRBD1, 5 bases. V shed 1 base and J shed 3 bases, with 10 bases lying between them. Germline lookup yields CDR1 GTSNPN and CDR2 SVGIG (reference sequence). This CDR3 comprises 14 residues. The CDR3 bases are TGTGCCTGGAGTGCGCCAGGGCCCAATCAGCCCCAGCATTTT. Protein product: CAWSAPGPNQPQHF.

CDR3 loop: CASSLLGIHYGYTF. CDR3 DNA sequence: TGTGCCAGCAGTTTGTTAGGGATACACTATGGCTACACCTTC. The chain has TRBV6-5 and TRBJ1-2; D is uncertain. The CDR3 covers 14 residues. The V and J ends lost 4 bases and 3 bases respectively, with 12 bases between them. In germline, CDR1 is MNHEY, CDR2 SVGAGI.

Ten or more counts support this clonotype. This CDR3 is CASSLGLQGRTGELFF. The CDR3 DNA follows: TGCGCCAGCAGCTTGGGGTTGCAGGGTCGCACCGGGGAGCTGTTTTTT. J is TRBJ2-2 and V is TRBV5-1, with D possibly matching TRBD1 (5 bases). Germline V gives CDR1 SGHRS, CDR2 YFSETQ. Trimming pared 0 bases from V and 4 bases from J, leaving 13 bases between. The CDR3 loop spans 16 amino acids.

The chain is built from TRBV18 and TRBJ2-1; 9 nucleotides line up with TRBD2. V shed 4 bases and J 8 bases; nucleotides not matched to a gene: 9. Germline lookup yields CDR1 KGHSH and CDR2 LQKENI. CDR3 length: 15 amino acids. Here the CDR3 reads CASSRGGRANYEQFF. In nucleotides, the CDR3 is TGTGCCAGCTCACGAGGCGGGAGGGCCAATTATGAGCAGTTCTTC.

This clonotype showed up just a few times. This chain joins TRBV25-1 and TRBJ2-7; possibly TRBD1 for D (5 bases). This CDR3 comprises 12 residues. The germline CDR1 and CDR2 sequences are MGHDK and SYGVNS. Trimming took off 6 bases at V and 7 bases at J, with 13 bases between the two ends. The CDR3 here is CASRRGSGEQYF. DNA for the CDR3: TGTGCCAGCAGGCGTGGGTCAGGGGAGCAGTACTTC.

This clonotype appeared a few times. The chain is built from TRBV9 and TRBJ1-1, with D hard to call. Germline assignment: CDR1 SGDLS and CDR2 YYNGEE. CDR3 length: 15 residues. Trimming pared 0 bases from V and 9 bases from J, leaving 18 bases between. CDR3 DNA sequence: TGTGCCAGCAGCGTAGCGCCAGGAACTAGCGAAAAAGCTTTCTTT. This sequence encodes CASSVAPGTSEKAFF.

The rearrangement links TRBV12-3 or TRBV12-4 to TRBJ1-3; tentative D call: TRBD1 (5 bases). Trimming cost V 6 bases and J 1 base, with 10 bases left between them. The CDR3 contains 14 residues. CDR3 coding DNA: TGTGCCAGCAGCTATTCAGGGTCTGGAAACACCATATATTTT. It yields the protein CASSYSGSGNTIYF.

This clonotype came up many times. The genes are TRBV6-5 and TRBJ1-2, with D unclear. Germline-derived CDR1 and CDR2 are MNHEY and SVGAGI. The germline V and J ends were trimmed by 2 bases and 3 bases, with 10 bases remaining between them. CDR3 size: 14 residues. The CDR3 spells CASSYTATDYGYTF. DNA for the CDR3: TGTGCCAGCAGTTACACCGCGACTGACTATGGCTACACCTTC.

Concerning this clonotype: The junction departs from germline at one end; a sequencing error may be responsible. V gene TRBV9 combines with J gene TRBJ2-3; maybe TRBD2 (6 bases). Germline V gene lookup returns CDR1 SGDLS and CDR2 YYNGEE. The CDR3 runs to 14 residues. DNA for the CDR3: TGTGTCAGCAGCGGGCCCCTAAACACAGATACGCAGTATTTT. It is translated as CVSSGPLNTDTQYF. Complete variable domain (other parts from reference TRBV9 and TRBJ2-3): DSGVTQTPKHLITATGQRVTLRCSPRSGDLSVYWYQQSLDQGLQFLIQYYNGEERAKGNILERFSAQQFPDLHSELNLSSLELGDSALYFCVSSGPLNTDTQYFGPGTRLTVL.

This clonotype was recorded at least ten times. The chain couples TRBV7-9 to TRBJ2-2, with D perhaps being TRBD1 or TRBD2 (5 bases each). This CDR3 is built from 16 residues. With 3 bases removed from V and 7 bases from J, the gap between germline ends came to 18 bases. Germline CDR1 and CDR2: SEHNR and FQNEAQ (reference sequence). The CDR3 spells CASSFLPRGVGGELFF. The CDR3 nucleotides are TGTGCCAGCAGCTTCTTACCCCGGGGCGTAGGCGGGGAGCTGTTTTTT.

The table lists this clonotype with many counts. V and J are TRBV24-1 and TRBJ2-7; 8 nucleotides align to TRBD2. V shed 5 bases, J shed 9 bases, and the junction held 8 bases outside the gene matches. Germline-derived CDR1 and CDR2 are KGHDR and SFDVKD. This CDR3 contains 13 residues. For the CDR3, the DNA is TGTGCCACCAGTGCCTCGGGGACTAGACCGCAGTACTTC. The encoded protein is CATSASGTRPQYF.

This clonotype was counted only a few times. The chain is built from TRBV4-1 and TRBJ1-1; D uncertain. Germline CDR1 is MGHRA and CDR2 is YSYEKL. Trimming cost V 4 bases and J 5 bases, with 14 bases left between them. The CDR3 is 14 residues long. The CDR3 protein is CASSLDGKGTEAFF. In DNA, the CDR3 is TGCGCCAGCAGCCTTGACGGTAAAGGGACTGAAGCTTTCTTT.

This clonotype was counted only a few times. J is TRBJ2-4 and V is TRBV19, with 8 bases identical to TRBD2. CDR3 size: 15 residues. The junction had 8 bases not matched to a gene; V was cut back by 5 bases and J by 5 bases. Germline CDR1 is LNHDA and CDR2 is SQIVND (reference sequence). The DNA of the CDR3 is TGTGCCAGTAGTCGAGCTAGCGGGCCTGAAAACATTCAGTACTTC. It yields the protein CASSRASGPENIQYF.

This clonotype was recorded only once. This chain joins TRBV5-4 and TRBJ1-2; D might be TRBD1 (6 bases). CDR1 is SGHNT, CDR2 YYREEE, per germline (reference sequence). The CDR3 covers 16 residues. V was clipped by 2 bases and J by 5 bases, with 19 bases between them. The CDR3 loop is CASSLQRTAILYGYTF. CDR3 nucleotide sequence: TGTGCCAGCAGCTTACAGAGGACAGCAATCCTTTATGGCTACACCTTC. The whole variable domain, remainder taken from reference TRBV5-4 and TRBJ1-2, is ETGVTQSPTHLIKTRGQQVTLRCSSQSGHNTVSWYQQALGQGPQFIFQYYREEENGRGNFPPRFSGLQFPNYSSELNVNALELDDSALYLCASSLQRTAILYGYTFGSGTRLTVV.